This TCR beta chain was sequenced during a study of control samples from healthy donors and cancer patients. The CDR3 has 14 residues. V was pared by 2 bases and J by 6 bases, with 13 bases between. CDR1 and CDR2 (germline): SNHLY, FYNNEI. The assay was immunoSEQ multiplex PCR, and TCRdb's table has in-frame clones only and misses some. The sample holds tens of thousands of clones, approximately 87% seen once. V is TRBV2 and J is TRBJ1-2; D ambiguous. Sequenced input: blood. The TCR comes from a man between 60 and 75 years old in good health. The CDR3 here is CASSENRRWNGYTF. The CDR3 nucleotides read TGTGCCAGCAGTGAAAACAGACGGTGGAATGGCTACACCTTC.